This record covers a single T cell receptor (beta chain). In its sample, this clonotype was seen once. Its binding antigen is unknown. Base qualities were left out, and no much larger clone turns up one base away. This sample was taken from a study of CD8 T cells in ankylosing spondylitis (dated by TCRdb to 2016 to 2017). Turning to the overall study: The study set out to find disease-linked TCR variants by profiling T cell receptor beta repertoires in ankylosing spondylitis patients and healthy donors. The full study cohort comprised about 25 ankylosing spondylitis patients and over a hundred healthy donors. Samples of peripheral blood were taken, and for ankylosing spondylitis patients, synovial fluid was collected as well. Findings and caveats that apply to the study as a whole: According to the report, matched synovial fluid samples from ankylosing spondylitis patients were significantly enriched for the disease-linked clones. In peripheral blood, the disease-linked clones were found at relatively low frequencies and had a CD8+ phenotype. Blood from ankylosing spondylitis patients appeared to be characterized by a TCR beta motif composed of under ten highly homologous amino acid variants. Some motif variants had previously been reported in the synovial fluid and blood of reactive arthritis patients, which suggests shared mechanisms of disease initiation.

These reads were obtained on an Illumina HiSeq 2500. Quantitative 5'-RACE with molecular barcodes was used to prepare TCR beta libraries. Per the source publication's procedure: A new computational method, built on a probabilistic model of VDJ rearrangement, was used to identify disease-linked TCR variants. Using fastp trimming at Q25 and MiXCR clonotype assembly, TCRdb reanalyzed the public sequencing data and kept in-frame beta chains. Rows with a matching CDR3 protein are joined into one entry that keeps the most common DNA and genes. In this record, the V and J calls reflect TCRdb's handling and not the investigators' own analysis. The sample table records around 250,000 distinct CDR3 sequences; about 30% of these occur just once. Approximately 4.4% of the sample is taken by the ten largest. The material sequenced was blood, either unsorted or a sorted T cell fraction (not recorded which). The source is a male donor with ankylosing spondylitis or in good health (not recorded which).

The DNA reads as follows: TGCGCCAGCAGCGGGCAGGGGGCAGAGGGAGAGACCCAGTACTTC. Its translation is CASSGQGAEGETQYF. The sequence links TRBV5-1 to TRBJ2-5; the central 8 bases match TRBD1. Trimming takes 4 bases off V and 4 bases off J; junction bases not matched to a gene: 9. CDR1 and CDR2, looked up from the germline V gene, are SGHRS and YFSETQ. The cysteine opens and the phenylalanine closes a CDR3 of 15 amino acids. Only the CDR3 DNA is retained, 45 bases long and in frame from the first base.